This TCR beta chain was identified during a study of circulating CD8 cells and anti-PD-1 response in melanoma (dated by TCRdb to the early 2020s). For context, the study as a whole: Nivolumab was administered to patients intravenously at 3 mg/kg every 2 weeks. In on-treatment samples, a biotinylated anti-human IgG4 antibody was used to detect PD-1. Patients with complete or partial responses were classified as responders, and patients with stable or progressive disease (RECIST v1.1) were classified as non-responders. The melanoma cohort included roughly 13 patients, of whom seven received anti-PD-1 as first-line therapy and six had previously received targeted therapy or immunotherapy. The TCR repertoire analysis was performed on about eleven melanoma patients, comprising 7 non-responders and 4 responders. What the research found in general, with its limitations: The cohort included both treatment-naive and previously treated patients, and the authors noted that this mix could influence results. Experiments were generally performed without replicates because of limited material. Repertoires were found to be largely private between subsets, with under 7.5% of TRB clonotypes shared at M1, and the highest sharing was observed between DPOS and TIGIT. The DNEG repertoire was the most diverse; PD-1 and DPOS showed similar, higher clonality, and TIGIT repertoires were the least diverse. Because tumor material was not accessible, tumor reactivity was instead assessed by peptide assays on expanded sorted subsets. The published TCR repertoire comparisons used only baseline and M1 samples from a small cohort with few responders.

Using a BD FACSAria II cell sorter, four subsets defined by PD-1 and/or TIGIT were sorted out of live CD3+CD8+TCRalphabeta+ cells. To characterize how relevant each subset is to anti-PD-1 therapy response, circulating CD8 T cells were sorted into four subsets based on PD-1 and TIGIT expression. From each sorted CD8 T-cell subset, both TCR alpha and TCR beta chains were sequenced. Peripheral blood was collected before the first anti-PD-1 injection, after two injections and after four injections. Ficoll gradient centrifugation was used to isolate PBMCs immediately. Until use, PBMCs were stored frozen in liquid nitrogen in RPMI containing roughly 20% FCS and around 9.2% DMSO. After thawing, PBMCs were stained with a viability dye plus antibodies against CD3, CD8alpha, TCRalphabeta, PD-1 and TIGIT. Total RNA was extracted with the RNeasy Kit, and every sample reached a RIN above 7. This clonotype is considered large (0.1 to 1%). The specificity of this receptor is unknown. No base quality information exists; no much larger clone differs at one position.

The trim is 4 bases for V and 5 bases for J, with a gap of 14 bases between the germline ends. Including the terminal cysteine and phenylalanine, the CDR3 comprises 14 residues. Only the CDR3 DNA is retained, 42 bases long and in frame from the first base. As encoded in the germline V gene, CDR1 is SGDLS while CDR2 is YYNGEE. The reads were generated on a NextSeq 500. Starting from approximately 15 ng of total RNA, TCR libraries were made with the QIAseq Immune Repertoire RNA Library Kit, Human TCR Panel. Sequencing of the TCR libraries was done on an Illumina NextSeq with a Mid Output V2 kit and asymmetric 261x41 paired-end reads. Each TCR library was diluted to 3 to 5 nM, pooled, denatured and loaded at approximately 0.99 pM. The authors' analysis ran thus. The QIAGEN GeneGlobe Data Analysis Center was used to process TCR FASTQ files, and downstream analysis was done in R 3.5.2. Clonality was computed as one minus Shannon entropy normalized by the log of the number of unique productive sequences. For each subset, Fisher exact tests at 5% FDR were used to find TRA or TRB clonotypes whose abundance differed between baseline and M1. Differentially abundant clonotypes were grouped as emerging, expanding, contracting or non-expanding/contracting. Morisita's overlap index was used to measure repertoire overlap between patients. Starting from the raw public reads, TCRdb applied fastp trimming at Q25, assembled clones with MiXCR and retained in-frame beta chains. CDR3 protein sequences are deduplicated, and each keeps its most common genes and DNA. Clone size and V and J calls follow TCRdb, not the original study. In all, the sample holds roughly 870 distinct CDR3 sequences, and approximately 8.1% of those were seen once. The top ten clones comprise around a third of the sample.

The origin of this receptor is a human donor with melanoma. Sequencing was performed on CD8+ T cells from PBMCs, taken at baseline or after one month of anti-PD-1 therapy (not recorded which). The sequence links TRBV9 to TRBJ2-3; a tentative D match to TRBD2 spans 6 bases. For the CDR3, the sequence is CASSRDSIVDTQYF. The DNA is TGTGCCAGCAGCCGGGACTCTATAGTAGATACGCAGTATTTT.